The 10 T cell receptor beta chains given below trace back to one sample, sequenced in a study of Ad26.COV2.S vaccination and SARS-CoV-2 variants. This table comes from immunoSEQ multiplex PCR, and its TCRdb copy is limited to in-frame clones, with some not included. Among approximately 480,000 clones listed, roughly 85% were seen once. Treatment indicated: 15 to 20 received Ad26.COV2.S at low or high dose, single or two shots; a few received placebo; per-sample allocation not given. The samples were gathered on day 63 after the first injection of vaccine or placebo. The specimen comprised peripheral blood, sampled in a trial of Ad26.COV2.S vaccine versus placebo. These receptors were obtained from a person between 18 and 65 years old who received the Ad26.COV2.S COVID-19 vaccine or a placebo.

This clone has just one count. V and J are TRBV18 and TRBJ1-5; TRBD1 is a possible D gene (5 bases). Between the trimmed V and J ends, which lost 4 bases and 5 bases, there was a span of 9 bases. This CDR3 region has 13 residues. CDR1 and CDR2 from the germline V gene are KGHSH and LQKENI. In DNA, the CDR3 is TGTGCCAGCTCACAGGGGCGCGATCAGCCCCAGCATTTT. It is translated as CASSQGRDQPQHF. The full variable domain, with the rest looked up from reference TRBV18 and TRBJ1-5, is NAGVMQNPRHLVRRRGQEARLRCSPMKGHSHVYWYRQLPEEGLKFMVYLQKENIIDESGMPKERFSAEFPKEGPSILRIQQVVRGDSAAYFCASSQGRDQPQHFGDGTRLSIL.

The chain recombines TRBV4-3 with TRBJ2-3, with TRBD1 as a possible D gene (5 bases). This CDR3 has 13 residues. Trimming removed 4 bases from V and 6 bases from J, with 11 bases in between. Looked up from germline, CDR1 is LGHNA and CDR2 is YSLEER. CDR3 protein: CASSRQSEDTQYF. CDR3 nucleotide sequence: TGCGCCAGCAGCCGACAGTCGGAGGATACGCAGTATTTT.

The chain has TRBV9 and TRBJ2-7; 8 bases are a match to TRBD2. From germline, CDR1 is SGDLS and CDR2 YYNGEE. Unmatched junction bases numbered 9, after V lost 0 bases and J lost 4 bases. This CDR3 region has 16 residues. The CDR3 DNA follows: TGTGCCAGCAGCGTAGGGCTAGCGGGTGGAAAATACGAGCAGTACTTC. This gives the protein CASSVGLAGGKYEQYF.

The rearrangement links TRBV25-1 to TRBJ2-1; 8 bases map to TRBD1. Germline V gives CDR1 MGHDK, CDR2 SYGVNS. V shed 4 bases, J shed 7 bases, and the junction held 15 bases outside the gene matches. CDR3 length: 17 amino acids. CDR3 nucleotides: TGTGCCAGCAGTGCACTCCAGGGGGCGCTTTCTGGGAATGAGCAGTTCTTC. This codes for CASSALQGALSGNEQFF. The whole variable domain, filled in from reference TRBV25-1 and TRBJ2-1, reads EADIYQTPRYLVIGTGKKITLECSQTMGHDKMYWYQQDPGMELHLIHYSYGVNSTEKGDLSSESTVSRIRTEHFPLTLESARPSHTSQYLCASSALQGALSGNEQFFGPGTRLTVL.

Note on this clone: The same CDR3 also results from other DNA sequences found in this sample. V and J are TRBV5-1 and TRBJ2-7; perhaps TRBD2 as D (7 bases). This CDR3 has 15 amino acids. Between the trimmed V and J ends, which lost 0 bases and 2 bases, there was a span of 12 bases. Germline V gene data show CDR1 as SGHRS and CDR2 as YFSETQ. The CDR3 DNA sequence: TGCGCCAGCAGCTTGGAGCCGGGGGGCACCTACGAGCAGTACTTC. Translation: CASSLEPGGTYEQYF.

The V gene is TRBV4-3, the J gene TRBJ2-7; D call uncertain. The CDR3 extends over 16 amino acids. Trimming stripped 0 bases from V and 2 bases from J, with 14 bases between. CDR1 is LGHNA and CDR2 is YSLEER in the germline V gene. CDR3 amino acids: CASSQDLRVPTYEQYF. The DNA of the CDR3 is TGCGCCAGCAGCCAAGATCTCCGGGTGCCTACCTACGAGCAGTACTTC.

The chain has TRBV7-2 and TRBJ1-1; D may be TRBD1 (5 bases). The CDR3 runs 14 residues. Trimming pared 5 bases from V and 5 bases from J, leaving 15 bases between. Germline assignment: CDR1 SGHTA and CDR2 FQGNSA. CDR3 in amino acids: CASSRGGLITEAFF. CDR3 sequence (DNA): TGTGCCAGCAGCCGGGGGGGTCTCATAACTGAAGCTTTCTTT.

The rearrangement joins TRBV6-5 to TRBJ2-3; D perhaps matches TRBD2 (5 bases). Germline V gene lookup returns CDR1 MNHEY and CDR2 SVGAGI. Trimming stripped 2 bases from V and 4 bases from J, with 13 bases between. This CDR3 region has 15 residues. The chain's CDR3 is CASSYLSAPPDTQYF. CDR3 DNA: TGTGCCAGCAGTTACCTTAGCGCGCCCCCAGATACGCAGTATTTT.

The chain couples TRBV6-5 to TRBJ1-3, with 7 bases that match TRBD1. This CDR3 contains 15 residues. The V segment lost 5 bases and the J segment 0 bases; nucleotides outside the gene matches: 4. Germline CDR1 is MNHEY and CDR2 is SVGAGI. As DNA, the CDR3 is TGTGCCAGCAGTAGACAGGGAAACTCTGGAAACACCATATATTTT. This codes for CASSRQGNSGNTIYF.

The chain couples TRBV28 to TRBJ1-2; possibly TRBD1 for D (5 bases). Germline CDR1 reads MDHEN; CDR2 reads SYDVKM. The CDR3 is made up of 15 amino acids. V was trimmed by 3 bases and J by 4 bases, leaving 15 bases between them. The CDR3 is CASSFPQGGSYGYTF. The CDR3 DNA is TGTGCCAGCAGTTTCCCCCAGGGAGGGAGCTATGGCTACACCTTC.